These T cell receptor beta chains were read from a single sample in a study of blood T cell repertoires in COVID-19. Produced via immunoSEQ multiplex PCR; TCRdb's table is partial and in-frame only. The sample lists over 200,000 clones; 70% to 90% were seen once. Sequencing input: peripheral blood. The receptors stem from a man aged 45 to 65 with COVID-19, enrolled during active disease. CDR3s include the opening cysteine and the closing phenylalanine or tryptophan. Fields, in order: D gene, J gene, clone size, V gene, CDR3 DNA, CDR3 protein. D genes are given only for firm matches. The listing skips clone size in some rows; elsewhere it reads once, few, many or a size class.

D: TRBD1
J: TRBJ1-5
size: .
V: TRBV7-2
DNA: TGTGCCAGCCGACTTCTGGACAGGGAGAATCAGCCCCAGCATTTT
CDR3: CASRLLDRENQPQHF

D: .
J: TRBJ2-6
size: .
V: TRBV2
DNA: TGTGCCAGCAGTGTAGGGGGTACCTCTGGGGCCAACGTCCTGACTTTC
CDR3: CASSVGGTSGANVLTF

D: .
J: TRBJ1-4
size: once
V: TRBV5-8
DNA: TGTGCCAGCAGCTTGTTTTCTGGGCAAAGGAAGGAAAAACTGTTTTTT
CDR3: CASSLFSGQRKEKLFF

D: TRBD1
J: TRBJ2-7
size: .
V: TRBV27
DNA: TGTGCCAGCAGTACACAGGGGGCCCTTTTTGGGGGACAGTACTTC
CDR3: CASSTQGALFGGQYF

D: TRBD2
J: TRBJ2-5
size: .
V: TRBV5-4
DNA: TGTGCCAGCAGCTTGGCCCAACTAGCGGGAGGGGGTCGGGAGACCCAGTACTTC
CDR3: CASSLAQLAGGGRETQYF

D: .
J: TRBJ2-3
size: .
V: TRBV4-3
DNA: TGCGCCAGCAGCCAAGCCTCGACAGATACGCAGTATTTT
CDR3: CASSQASTDTQYF

D: .
J: TRBJ2-5
size: .
V: TRBV7-2
DNA: TGTGCCAGCAGCTTGCAGAGGGCGGAGACCCAGTACTTC
CDR3: CASSLQRAETQYF

D: TRBD1
J: TRBJ1-2
size: .
V: TRBV19
DNA: TGTGCCAGTACCGCAGGACAGGACCGAAACTATGGCTACACCTTC
CDR3: CASTAGQDRNYGYTF

D: TRBD2
J: TRBJ2-7
size: few
V: TRBV7-2
DNA: TGTGCCAGCAGCTTAGGAGGGACTACCTCCTACGAGCAGTACTTC
CDR3: CASSLGGTTSYEQYF

D: .
J: TRBJ2-2
size: .
V: TRBV30
DNA: TGTGCCTGGCGACAAAGTCCCGGGGAGCTGTTTTTT
CDR3: CAWRQSPGELFF

D: TRBD2
J: TRBJ2-1
size: .
V: TRBV6-1
DNA: TGTGCCAGCAGTGCCCGACTAGCGGGGGGCCTGGGGGATTACAATGAGCAGTTCTTC
CDR3: CASSARLAGGLGDYNEQFF

D: .
J: TRBJ2-7
size: few
V: TRBV10-3
DNA: TGTGCCATCAGTGAGTCCCAATACGAGCAGTACTTC
CDR3: CAISESQYEQYF

D: .
J: TRBJ2-1
size: .
V: TRBV30
DNA: TGTGCCTGGAGTGTACCGAGCAATGAGCAGTTCTTC
CDR3: CAWSVPSNEQFF

D: .
J: TRBJ2-2
size: .
V: TRBV4-2
DNA: TGTGCCAGCAGCCAAGTAACCGGGGAGCTGTTTTTT
CDR3: CASSQVTGELFF

D: .
J: TRBJ1-3
size: few
V: TRBV6-5
DNA: TGTGCCAGCAACGAATGGGGGCACGGAAACACCATATATTTT
CDR3: CASNEWGHGNTIYF

D: TRBD1
J: TRBJ1-1
size: .
V: TRBV3-1/TRBV3-2
DNA: TGTGCCAGCAGCCGCGACAGGGTGGGTACTGAAGCTTTCTTT
CDR3: CASSRDRVGTEAFF

D: TRBD2
J: TRBJ2-1
size: .
V: TRBV11-2
DNA: TGTGCCAGCAGCTGGGGGACTAGCGGGAACGGTGAGCAGTTCTTC
CDR3: CASSWGTSGNGEQFF

D: TRBD2
J: TRBJ2-5
size: .
V: TRBV10-2
DNA: TGCGCCAGCAACTTAGCGGGGGTACAAGAGACCCAGTACTTC
CDR3: CASNLAGVQETQYF

D: TRBD1
J: TRBJ1-1
size: .
V: TRBV6-6
DNA: TGTGCCAGCAGTCGGGACAGGGGGACCCTAAACACTGAAGCTTTCTTT
CDR3: CASSRDRGTLNTEAFF

D: TRBD1
J: TRBJ1-5
size: .
V: TRBV6-5
DNA: TGTGCCAGCAGTTCCCGACAGGGGGTTCAGCCCCAGCATTTT
CDR3: CASSSRQGVQPQHF

D: .
J: TRBJ1-4
size: .
V: TRBV3-1/TRBV3-2
DNA: TGTGCCAGCAGCCAAGGCGGTGAAAAACTGTTTTTT
CDR3: CASSQGGEKLFF

D: .
J: TRBJ1-1
size: .
V: TRBV6-5
DNA: TGTGCCAGCAGCTATTCCCCCTGGGGAGAGACTGAAGCTTTCTTT
CDR3: CASSYSPWGETEAFF

D: .
J: TRBJ2-7
size: .
V: TRBV12-3/TRBV12-4
DNA: TGTGCCAGCAGTTTTTTCCCTGGGAGCGAGCAGTACTTC
CDR3: CASSFFPGSEQYF

D: .
J: TRBJ1-1
size: .
V: TRBV12-3/TRBV12-4
DNA: TGTGCCAGCAGTTTAGGTTTCGGTGAAGCTTTCTTT
CDR3: CASSLGFGEAFF

D: TRBD1
J: TRBJ2-7
size: .
V: TRBV9
DNA: TGTGCCAGCAGCCAGGGACAGCTGAGCGAGCAGTACTTC
CDR3: CASSQGQLSEQYF

D: TRBD2
J: TRBJ2-1
size: .
V: TRBV10-3
DNA: TGTGCCATCAGTGAGGGAGGAGCGGGGGGTAATGAGCAGTTCTTC
CDR3: CAISEGGAGGNEQFF

D: .
J: TRBJ1-5
size: .
V: TRBV5-1
DNA: TGCGCCAGCAGCTTGATGGGGGGGCGGAATCAGCCCCAGCATTTT
CDR3: CASSLMGGRNQPQHF

D: TRBD1
J: TRBJ1-1
size: .
V: TRBV5-5
DNA: TGTGCCAGCAGCTTTGACAGGGGATTCACTGAAGCTTTCTTT
CDR3: CASSFDRGFTEAFF

D: .
J: TRBJ1-2
size: .
V: TRBV24-1
DNA: TGTGCCACCAGTGCCACCAGGGAGGGCTATGGCTACACCTTC
CDR3: CATSATREGYGYTF